This is a list of T cell receptor beta chains from one sample in a study of STAT5B mutations in CD4+ large granular lymphocyte leukemia. Generated by immunoSEQ multiplex PCR, the TCRdb table keeps only in-frame clones and is missing some. Among tens of thousands of clones listed, about 85% were seen once. The specimen sequenced was CD4+ T cells from blood buffy coats. The source of these receptors is a human donor in good health. Both conserved end residues are trimmed from each CDR3.

CDR3aa	v_gene
ASSLVPGGMNTEAF	TRBV13
ASSFYDRGIAKNIQY	TRBV7-2
ASSPGTGFSYEQY	TRBV7-2
ASSKRGYETQY	TRBV6-1
ASSPQVGQGIHEQY	TRBV9
ASRFNYEQY	TRBV28
ASRLAGSTGELF	TRBV6-1
ASSLGFSRDRESGELF	TRBV7-9
ASSLTSGQETQY	TRBV18
ASSQDWKGSDEQY	TRBV4-2
ASRVVLGGTEAF	TRBV6-1
ASSQVRRLATDTQY	TRBV4-3
ASSDGLYGDEQF	TRBV25-1
ASSPPSALTNEQF	TRBV18
ASSGVAGGGDTQY	TRBV2
ASSVGADNYGYT	TRBV9
ASSLDRETLQNIQY	TRBV11-2
ASSLVDRTYEQY	TRBV7-2
ASRFLQGLGYGYT	TRBV5-5
ASSSSIRGVSTDTQY	TRBV28
ASSVDGQTNEKLF	TRBV9
ASSPQGLEKLF	TRBV5-1
ASSESFTGELF	TRBV2
ASSQALDRAAYEQY	TRBV4-3
ASSLFGGTGSYEQY	TRBV28
ASSDQGRGENQPQH	TRBV10-1
ASSPPPGRGLYEQY	TRBV7-9
ASSPGTGIGQPQH	TRBV28
ASSLPGAANEKLF	TRBV28
ASASPGAGYGYT	TRBV25-1
ASSTRTGAPTYEQY	TRBV28
ASSVGIAGGRETQY	TRBV9
ATSRDLLAGGGAKNIQY	TRBV15
ASRRFGTYLTDTQY	TRBV28
ASSLTPYNEQF	TRBV11-3
ASSLEGETQY	TRBV5-1
AISDRDRGGYT	TRBV10-3
ASRGEVVGNQPQH	TRBV6-1
ASSLGTGWGYT	TRBV5-1
ASSHRPHEQY	TRBV28
ASSYPGGELF	TRBV6-5
ASSSDGNTEAF	TRBV5-6
SVERIGSNNEQF	TRBV29-1
ASSRIHLTPNSGANVLT	TRBV19
ASTEEINNQPQH	TRBV2
ASTIQGNTGELF	TRBV7-9
ASSPRKGEGTQY	TRBV19
ASSPGTQNSPLH	TRBV11-2
ASSRLQGAGELF	TRBV5-1
ASSTNRNNEQF	TRBV11-3
ASSRQSANTGELF	TRBV7-3
ASSELEVADNYGYT	TRBV6-1